This record covers a single TCR beta chain. This record belongs to a study of technical replicates of blood from a few donors. The protocol was immunoSEQ multiplex PCR, while the TCRdb copy is restricted to in-frame clones and leaves out a portion. The data contain around 70,000 clones, 93% of them singletons. With 0 bases removed from V and 2 bases from J, the gap between germline ends came to 11 bases. Germline lookup yields CDR1 SGDLS and CDR2 YYNGEE. The CDR3 sequence is 15 residues long. This clonotype was sampled from a human donor in good health. The chain uses TRBV9 and TRBJ1-2; D possibly corresponds to TRBD1 (6 bases). Sequenced: T cells isolated from PBMCs. The CDR3 loop reads CASSVDQGFNYGYTF. The CDR3 region has the DNA TGTGCCAGCAGCGTAGATCAGGGGTTCAACTATGGCTACACCTTC.